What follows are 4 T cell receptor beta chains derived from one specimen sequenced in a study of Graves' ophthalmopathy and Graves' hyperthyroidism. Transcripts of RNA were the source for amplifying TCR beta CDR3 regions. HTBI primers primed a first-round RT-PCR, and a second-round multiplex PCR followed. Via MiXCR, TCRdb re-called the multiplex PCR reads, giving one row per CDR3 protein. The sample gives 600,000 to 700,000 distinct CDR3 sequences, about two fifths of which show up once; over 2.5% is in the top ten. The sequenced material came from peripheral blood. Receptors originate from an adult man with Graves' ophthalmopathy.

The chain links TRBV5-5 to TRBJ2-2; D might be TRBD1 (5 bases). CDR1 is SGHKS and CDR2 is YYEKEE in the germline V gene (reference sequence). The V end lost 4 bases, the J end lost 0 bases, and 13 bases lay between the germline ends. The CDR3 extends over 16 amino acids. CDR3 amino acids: CASSQRIGANTGELFF. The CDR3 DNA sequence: TGTGCCAGCAGCCAAAGGATAGGGGCGAACACCGGGGAGCTGTTTTTT.

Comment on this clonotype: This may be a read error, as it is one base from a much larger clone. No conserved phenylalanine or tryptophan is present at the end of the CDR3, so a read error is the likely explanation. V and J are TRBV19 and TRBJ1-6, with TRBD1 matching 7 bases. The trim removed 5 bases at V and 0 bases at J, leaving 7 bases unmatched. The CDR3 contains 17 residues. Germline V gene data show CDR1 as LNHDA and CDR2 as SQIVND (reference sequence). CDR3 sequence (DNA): TGTGCCAGTAGTGGGCTGGACAGGAGCTCCTATAATTCACCCCTCCACTCT. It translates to CASSGLDRSSYNSPLHS.

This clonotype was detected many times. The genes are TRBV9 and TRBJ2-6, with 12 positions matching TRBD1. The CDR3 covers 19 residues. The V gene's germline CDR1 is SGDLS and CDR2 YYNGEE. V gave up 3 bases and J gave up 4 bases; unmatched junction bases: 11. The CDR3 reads CASSGETGQGALGANVLTF. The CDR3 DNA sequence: TGTGCCAGCAGCGGCGAGACGGGACAGGGGGCGCTAGGGGCCAACGTCCTGACTTTC. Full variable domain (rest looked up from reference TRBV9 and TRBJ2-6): DSGVTQTPKHLITATGQRVTLRCSPRSGDLSVYWYQQSLDQGLQFLIQYYNGEERAKGNILERFSAQQFPDLHSELNLSSLELGDSALYFCASSGETGQGALGANVLTFGAGSRLTVL.

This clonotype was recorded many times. The CDR3 loop reads CATSVTGANQPQHF. The CDR3, as DNA: TGTGCCACCAGTGTCACAGGGGCCAATCAGCCCCAGCATTTT. The chain carries TRBV24-1 and TRBJ1-5; TRBD1 matches 7 bases. Trimming at V came to 5 bases and at J to 3 bases, leaving 3 bases not matched to a gene. This CDR3 region has 14 residues. The V gene's germline CDR1 is KGHDR and CDR2 SFDVKD.